This T cell receptor (beta chain) was captured in a study of cytotoxic CD8 clonotypes in ibrutinib-treated CLL. For the study at large: The response samples were taken once patients had been treated for a median of 12 months, range 6 to 36.

Profiling relied on immunoSEQ multiplex PCR, and the TCRdb table lists in-frame clones only, not all of them. The sample has about 25,000 clones, around 74% seen once. General study results and limits: Rare overall, public clonotypes shrank or held steady under therapy.

Germline values: CDR1 SGHAT, CDR2 FQDESV (reference sequence). Trimming took 5 bases from V and 4 from J; bases not matched to a gene: 5. This CDR3 is built from 14 residues. With respect to this clone: What it recognizes is unknown.

The chain couples TRBV11-1 to TRBJ1-2; 9 nucleotides align to TRBD1. The sequence came from a human donor with chronic lymphocytic leukemia. The sample was PBMCs, taken at disease progression, from a patient treated with ibrutinib. CDR3 bases: TGTGCCAGCAGCACCGACAGGGGGACCTATGGCTACACCTTC. Residues: CASSTDRGTYGYTF.